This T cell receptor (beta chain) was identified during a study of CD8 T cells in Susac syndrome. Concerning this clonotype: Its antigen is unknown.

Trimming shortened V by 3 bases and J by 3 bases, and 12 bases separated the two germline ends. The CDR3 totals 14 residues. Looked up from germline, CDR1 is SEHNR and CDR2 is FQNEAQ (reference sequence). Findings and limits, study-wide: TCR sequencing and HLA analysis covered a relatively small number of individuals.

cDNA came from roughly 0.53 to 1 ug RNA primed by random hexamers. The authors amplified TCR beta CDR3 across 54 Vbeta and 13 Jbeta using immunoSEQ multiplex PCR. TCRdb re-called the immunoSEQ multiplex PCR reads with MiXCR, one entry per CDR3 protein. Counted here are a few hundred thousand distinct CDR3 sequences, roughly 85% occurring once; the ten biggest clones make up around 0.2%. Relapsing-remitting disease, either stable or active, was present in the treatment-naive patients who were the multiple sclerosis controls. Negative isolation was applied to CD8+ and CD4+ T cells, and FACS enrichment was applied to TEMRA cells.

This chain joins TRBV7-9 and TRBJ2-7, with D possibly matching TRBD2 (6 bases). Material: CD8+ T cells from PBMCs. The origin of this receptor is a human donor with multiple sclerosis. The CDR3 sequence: CASSLGGTGYEQYF. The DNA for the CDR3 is TGTGCCAGCAGCTTGGGCGGGACCGGCTACGAGCAGTACTTC.